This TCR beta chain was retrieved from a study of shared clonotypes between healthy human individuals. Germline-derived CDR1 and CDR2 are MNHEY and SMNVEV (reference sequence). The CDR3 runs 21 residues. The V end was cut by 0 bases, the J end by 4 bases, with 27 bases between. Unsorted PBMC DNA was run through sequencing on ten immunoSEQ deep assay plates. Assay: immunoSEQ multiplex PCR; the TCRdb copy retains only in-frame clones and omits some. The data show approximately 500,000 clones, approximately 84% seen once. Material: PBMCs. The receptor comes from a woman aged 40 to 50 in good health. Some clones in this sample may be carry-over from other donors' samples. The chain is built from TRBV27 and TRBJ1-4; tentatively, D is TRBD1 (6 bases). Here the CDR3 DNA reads TGTGCCAGCAGTTTATCGGATGACCAACCCCGTCTAACAGGGAATAATGAAAAACTGTTTTTT. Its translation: CASSLSDDQPRLTGNNEKLFF.